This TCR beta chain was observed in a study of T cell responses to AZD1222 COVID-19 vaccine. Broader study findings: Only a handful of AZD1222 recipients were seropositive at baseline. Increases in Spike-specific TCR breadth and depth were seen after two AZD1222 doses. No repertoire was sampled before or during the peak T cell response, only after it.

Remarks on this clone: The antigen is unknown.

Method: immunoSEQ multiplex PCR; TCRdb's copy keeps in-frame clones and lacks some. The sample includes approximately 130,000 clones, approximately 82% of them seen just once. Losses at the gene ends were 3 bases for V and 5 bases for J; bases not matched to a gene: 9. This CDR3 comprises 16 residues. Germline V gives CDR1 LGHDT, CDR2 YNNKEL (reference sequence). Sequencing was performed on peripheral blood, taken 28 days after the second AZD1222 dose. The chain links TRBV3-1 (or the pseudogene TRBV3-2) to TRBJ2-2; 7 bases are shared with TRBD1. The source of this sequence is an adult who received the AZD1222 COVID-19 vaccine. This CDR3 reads CASSQATGRGTGELFF. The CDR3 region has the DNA TGTGCCAGCAGCCAGGCGACAGGGAGAGGAACCGGGGAGCTGTTTTTT.